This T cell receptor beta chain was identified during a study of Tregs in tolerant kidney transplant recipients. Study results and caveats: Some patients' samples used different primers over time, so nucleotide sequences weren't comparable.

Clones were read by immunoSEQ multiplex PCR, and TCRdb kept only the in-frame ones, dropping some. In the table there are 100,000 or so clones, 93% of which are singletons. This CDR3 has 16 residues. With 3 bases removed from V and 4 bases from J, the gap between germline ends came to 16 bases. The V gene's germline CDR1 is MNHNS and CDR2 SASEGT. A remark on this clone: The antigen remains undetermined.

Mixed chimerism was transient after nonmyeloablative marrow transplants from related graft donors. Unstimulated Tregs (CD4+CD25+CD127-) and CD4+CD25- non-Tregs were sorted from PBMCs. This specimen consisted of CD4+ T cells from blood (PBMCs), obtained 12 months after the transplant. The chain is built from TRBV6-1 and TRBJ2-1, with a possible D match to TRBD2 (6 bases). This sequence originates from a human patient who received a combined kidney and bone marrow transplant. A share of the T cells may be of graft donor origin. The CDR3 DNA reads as TGTGCCAGCAGTGAGGTTTCGGGGGTTTTGTACAATGAGCAGTTCTTC. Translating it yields CASSEVSGVLYNEQFF.